These 20 T cell receptor beta chains originate from one sample sequenced in a study of a mutant IDH1 vaccine in newly diagnosed glioma. Antigens of these TCRs are unknown. Here immunoSEQ multiplex PCR was the method, and the copy in TCRdb shows in-frame clones only, minus some. Counted here are about 64,000 clones, 74% occurring once; the ten biggest clones make up 4.7%. Time point of the sample: week 35, safety follow-up. It was 300 ug of mutant IDH1 20-mer peptide that made up each vaccine dose, given with topical imiquimod. The source material was PBMCs, sampled from a glioma patient whose treatment included an IDH1 peptide vaccine. Receptors originate from a man aged 45-65 years with glioma.

This sequence joins TRBV5-4 and TRBJ1-1, with a possible D match to TRBD1 (6 bases). Germline V gene data show CDR1 as SGHNT and CDR2 as YYREEE (reference sequence). V dropped 2 bases and J dropped 1 base, with 15 bases sitting between them. The CDR3 contains 16 residues. The CDR3 is CASSFLSGVPNTEAFF. The CDR3 DNA is TGTGCCAGCAGCTTCTTGTCAGGGGTTCCGAACACTGAAGCTTTCTTT.

The V and J genes are TRBV28 and TRBJ1-6, with TRBD1 identical over 7 bases. V was clipped by 3 bases and J by 14 bases; unmatched bases: 13. The CDR3 covers 15 residues. The germline gives CDR1 MDHEN, CDR2 SYDVKM. CDR3 sequence: CASSFSGRGEWALHF. The DNA of the CDR3 is TGTGCCAGCAGTTTTTCGGGCAGGGGGGAATGGGCCCTCCACTTT.

The chain is built from TRBV5-1 and TRBJ1-1, with D unclear. V was trimmed by 7 bases and J by 0 bases, leaving 13 bases between them. The CDR3 totals 14 residues. Germline V gene sequence: CDR1 SGHRS, CDR2 YFSETQ. The CDR3 bases are TGCGCCAGCGGGAAGGGTTCCGTGAACACTGAAGCTTTCTTT. As protein: CASGKGSVNTEAFF. The full variable domain, its missing parts supplied by reference TRBV5-1 and TRBJ1-1, is KAGVTQTPRYLIKTRGQQVTLSCSPISGHRSVSWYQQTPGQGLQFLFEYFSETQRNKGNFPGRFSGRQFSNSRSEMNVSTLELGDSALYLCASGKGSVNTEAFFGQGTRLTVV.

The CDR3 sequence: CASSLGSGSLSYEQYF. For the CDR3, the DNA is TGTGCCAGCAGCTTAGGGTCAGGCTCCTTGTCCTACGAGCAGTACTTC. The rearrangement uses TRBV7-8 and TRBJ2-7, with unresolved D. The CDR3 sequence is 16 residues long. Trimming removed 1 base at V and 1 base at J, with 14 bases between. Germline V gives CDR1 SGHVS, CDR2 FQNEAQ.

The V and J genes are TRBV5-1 and TRBJ2-3; 7 bases fit TRBD2. Losses at the gene ends were 2 bases for V and 1 base for J; bases not matched to a gene: 10. CDR1 is SGHRS and CDR2 is YFSETQ in the germline V gene. The CDR3 has 17 amino acids. CDR3 DNA sequence: TGCGCCAGCAGCTTTTTGGGGCTAGCGGCCCGCACAGATACGCAGTATTTT. This encodes CASSFLGLAARTDTQYF.

The chain couples TRBV5-4 to TRBJ2-2; D unresolved. The CDR3 spans 12 residues. The germline CDR1 and CDR2 sequences are SGHNT and YYREEE (reference sequence). Trimming cost V 3 bases and J 6 bases, with 6 bases left between them. CDR3 loop: CASSYEPGELFF. The CDR3 DNA reads TGTGCCAGCAGCTACGAACCCGGGGAGCTGTTTTTT.

This chain links TRBV27 with TRBJ2-2; TRBD1 matches at 8 bases. The CDR3 has 15 amino acids. Unmatched junction bases numbered 3, after V lost 0 bases and J lost 6 bases. The germline gives CDR1 MNHEY, CDR2 SMNVEV (reference sequence). The CDR3 sequence: CASSLSVTGAGELFF. CDR3 bases: TGTGCCAGCAGTTTATCTGTGACAGGGGCCGGGGAGCTGTTTTTT.

The chain links TRBV19 to TRBJ1-1; D remains unclear. The CDR3 extends over 14 amino acids. Between the trimmed V and J ends, which lost 6 bases and 1 base, there was a span of 12 bases. Germline CDR1 reads LNHDA; CDR2 reads SQIVND (reference sequence). This chain's CDR3 is CASRLMLGNTEAFF. The DNA for the CDR3 is TGTGCCAGTAGGCTGATGCTTGGGAACACTGAAGCTTTCTTT.

The V call is TRBV27, the J call TRBJ1-2; 11 bases map to TRBD1. The V gene's germline CDR1 is MNHEY and CDR2 SMNVEV (reference sequence). The V segment lost 5 bases and the J segment 7 bases; nucleotides outside the gene matches: 9. The length of the CDR3 is 15 residues. CDR3 bases: TGTGCCAGCAGTCGGACAGGGGGCGCGATGGGTGGCTACACCTTC. This gives the protein CASSRTGGAMGGYTF.

V is TRBV5-6 and J is TRBJ2-3; D is ambiguous. The germline CDR1 and CDR2 sequences are SGHDT and YYEEEE. This CDR3 contains 13 residues. Trimming cost V 2 bases and J 4 bases, with 8 bases left between them. The DNA of the CDR3 is TGTGCCAGCAGCTTTACAACCGCAGATACGCAGTATTTT. Its translation: CASSFTTADTQYF. Complete variable domain (other parts from reference TRBV5-6 and TRBJ2-3): DAGVTQSPTHLIKTRGQQVTLRCSPKSGHDTVSWYQQALGQGPQFIFQYYEEEERQRGNFPDRFSGHQFPNYSSELNVNALLLGDSALYLCASSFTTADTQYFGPGTRLTVL.

The rearrangement uses TRBV4-2 and TRBJ2-2; no reliable D call. The CDR3 runs 15 residues. CDR1 and CDR2 (germline): LGHNA, YNFKEQ. V was shortened by 4 bases and J by 8 bases, with 17 bases between the two germline ends. The CDR3 nucleotides are TGTGCCAGCAGCCCAGCGACCTCTGCCACGGGGGAGCTGTTTTTT. Translating gives CASSPATSATGELFF.

This clone has only one observation. The rearrangement uses TRBV10-1 and TRBJ2-5; a weak D match, TRBD1 (6 bases). The CDR3 has 15 amino acids. Germline loops: CDR1 WNHNN, CDR2 SYGVQD (reference sequence). Trimming cost V 0 bases and J 1 base, with 9 bases left between them. In nucleotides, the CDR3 is TGCGCCAGCAGTGAGTCGGACAGCCTCCAAGAGACCCAGTACTTC. Translation: CASSESDSLQETQYF.

V usage is TRBV4-1 and J usage is TRBJ2-7, with 7 bases lining up with TRBD1. Losses at the gene ends were 3 bases for V and 5 bases for J; bases not matched to a gene: 7. This CDR3 comprises 14 residues. Germline V gene sequence: CDR1 MGHRA, CDR2 YSYEKL. CDR3 amino acids: CASSQLTGRNEQYF. CDR3 nucleotide sequence: TGCGCCAGCAGCCAGCTGACAGGGCGGAACGAGCAGTACTTC.

This chain joins TRBV5-1 and TRBJ1-1; D not resolved. Germline values: CDR1 SGHRS, CDR2 YFSETQ. The V and J ends lost 4 bases and 0 bases respectively, with 10 bases between them. This CDR3 is 14 amino acids long. CDR3 loop: CASSPRTVNTEAFF. In DNA, the CDR3 is TGCGCCAGCAGCCCTAGGACGGTGAACACTGAAGCTTTCTTT.

This clone turned up a few times. The DNA of the CDR3 is TGTGCCAGTAGGGGGGAGGGGCTTGCTTCACCCCTCCACTTT. This gives the protein CASRGEGLASPLHF. The V call is TRBV19, the J call TRBJ1-6, with D perhaps matching TRBD1 (5 bases). CDR3 length equals 14 residues. V lost 6 bases and J 9 bases, leaving 15 bases between the germline ends. CDR1 is LNHDA, CDR2 SQIVND, per germline (reference sequence).

The chain recombines TRBV28 with TRBJ1-2; possible D gene TRBD1, 6 bases. The CDR3 runs to 15 residues. With 1 base removed from V and 0 bases from J, the gap between germline ends came to 9 bases. The V gene's germline CDR1 is MDHEN and CDR2 SYDVKM. The CDR3 DNA reads TGTGCCAGCAGTTTATCGGCAGGGGCTAACTATGGCTACACCTTC. Amino acids: CASSLSAGANYGYTF.

This clone was found once. The gene calls are TRBV19 and TRBJ1-5; D unclear. The CDR3 covers 18 residues. Germline V CDR1 and CDR2: LNHDA, SQIVND (reference sequence). The V gene lost 8 bases and the J gene lost 0 bases, with 23 bases spanning the gap. In DNA, the CDR3 is TGTGCCAGTTCAGGACCCCCGACCTGGAGCGGTAGCAATCAGCCCCAGCATTTT. Translation: CASSGPPTWSGSNQPQHF.

The chain employs TRBV25-1 and TRBJ1-6; no firm D call. This CDR3 is 12 amino acids long. From germline, CDR1 is MGHDK and CDR2 SYGVNS. The V end was cut by 8 bases, the J end by 7 bases, with 9 bases between. The CDR3 protein is CASALWNSPLHF. Written as DNA, the CDR3 is TGTGCCAGCGCCCTCTGGAATTCACCCCTCCACTTT.

V usage is TRBV5-4 and J usage is TRBJ2-4, with D hard to call. CDR1 SGHNT and CDR2 YYREEE come from the germline V gene (reference sequence). The V end was cut by 1 base, the J end by 0 bases, with 11 bases between. The CDR3 has 16 residues. The CDR3 protein is CASSLPGTEAKNIQYF. The CDR3 DNA reads as TGTGCCAGCAGCTTGCCAGGAACGGAAGCCAAAAACATTCAGTACTTC.

The chain links TRBV28 to TRBJ1-5; TRBD1 agrees at 7 bases. Germline values: CDR1 MDHEN, CDR2 SYDVKM. The CDR3 totals 16 residues. The V segment lost 0 bases and the J segment 1 base; nucleotides outside the gene matches: 3. The CDR3 loop is CASSLWEGASNQPQHF. The CDR3 DNA is TGTGCCAGCAGTTTATGGGAGGGGGCCAGCAATCAGCCCCAGCATTTT. Drawing the rest from reference TRBV28 and TRBJ1-5, the complete variable domain is DVKVTQSSRYLVKRTGEKVFLECVQDMDHENMFWYRQDPGLGLRLIYFSYDVKMKEKGDIPEGYSVSREKKERFSLILESASTNQTSMYLCASSLWEGASNQPQHFGDGTRLSIL.